This entry describes one T cell receptor beta chain. Profiling relied on immunoSEQ multiplex PCR, and the TCRdb table lists in-frame clones only, not all of them. In the table there are approximately 120,000 clones, approximately 89% of which are singletons. The sample comes from a study of control samples from healthy donors and cancer patients. The CDR3 totals 11 residues. Germline V CDR1 and CDR2: SEHNR, FQNEAQ (reference sequence). Trimming cost V 5 bases and J 6 bases, with 7 bases left between them. The J gene is TRBJ1-2, the V gene TRBV7-9; D gene uncertain. The receptor comes from a man between 60 and 70 years old in good health. Sequenced material: blood. The CDR3 reads CASSPPNGYTF. CDR3 nucleotide sequence: TGTGCCAGCAGCCCTCCCAATGGCTACACCTTC.